The clone carrying this T cell receptor beta chain turned up a few times. Its antigen is still unknown. This entry belongs to a study of cytomegalovirus exposure and HLA in healthy donors. Study in general: Unique TCRs numbering some 77 million, obtained from HLA-typed donors, made up an early data release.

Overall study results and limits: Later on, an analysis showed TCR association rates differing by HLA locus, with DRB1 the most and HLA-C the fewest. About 87% or about 30% of the time was how often most TCR beta V segments were productive, according to an earlier analysis.

It was with 60 Vbeta and 13 Jbeta primers that the PCR ran. Measured with immunoSEQ multiplex PCR; TCRdb has only the in-frame clones, and not every one. The table shows 120,000 to 150,000 clones, with roughly 66% occurring only once. Trimming took off 4 bases at V and 6 bases at J, with 6 bases between the two ends. Germline-derived CDR1 and CDR2 are LNHDA and SQIVND (reference sequence). This CDR3 is 12 amino acids long. The sample consisted of PBMCs. This sequence was found in a woman aged 55-69 years in good health and CMV-seronegative. This chain links TRBV19 with TRBJ1-4; D may be TRBD1 (5 bases). The CDR3 nucleotides read TGTGCCAGTAGTACAGGGTATGAAAAACTGTTTTTT. This translates into CASSTGYEKLFF.